The 5 T cell receptor beta chains below come from one sample, sequenced in a study of T-cell memory formation after mild COVID-19. From the 5' RACE reads, TCRdb called clonotypes with MiXCR, one entry per CDR3 protein. The data show 400,000 to 500,000 distinct CDR3 sequences, 24% seen once. Sequencing used PBMCs or a T cell subset sorted from them (not recorded which). These receptors originate from an adult woman who had mild COVID-19 (a few samples of this study predate the infection). Cell type and time point are not known.

This clonotype was picked up a small number of times. The CDR3 sequence is CASTFRGTGSVAGQETQYF. In DNA, the CDR3 is TGTGCCAGCACCTTCCGAGGTACCGGGAGTGTTGCGGGTCAAGAGACCCAGTACTTC. The chain couples TRBV5-6 to TRBJ2-5, with D perhaps TRBD2 (6 bases). From germline, CDR1 is SGHDT and CDR2 YYEEEE. Trimming took 6 bases from V and 2 from J, leaving 29 bases between them. The CDR3 consists of 19 residues.

The rearrangement joins TRBV9 to TRBJ1-1; D unclear. Germline V gene sequence: CDR1 SGDLS, CDR2 YYNGEE. The CDR3 sequence is 12 residues long. V was cut by 8 bases and J by 5 bases, with 13 bases left in between. The CDR3 spells CARDFYRTEAFF. The DNA for the CDR3 is TGTGCCAGGGATTTTTATCGGACTGAAGCTTTCTTT. The whole variable domain, filled in from reference TRBV9 and TRBJ1-1, reads DSGVTQTPKHLITATGQRVTLRCSPRSGDLSVYWYQQSLDQGLQFLIQYYNGEERAKGNILERFSAQQFPDLHSELNLSSLELGDSALYFCARDFYRTEAFFGQGTRLTVV.

Only a few counts were recorded for this clonotype. This chain joins TRBV7-6 and TRBJ2-3, with D unresolved. The CDR3 has 16 amino acids. V shed 5 bases and J shed 3 bases, with 18 bases lying between them. Germline CDR1 reads SGHVS; CDR2 reads FNYEAQ. The CDR3 DNA reads TGTGCCAGCAGCCCTGGACGTCGCCTGGGGACAGATACGCAGTATTTT. Translation gives CASSPGRRLGTDTQYF.

This clonotype was found a few times. The chain's CDR3 is CASRRTGGRSYEQYF. The CDR3 DNA is TGCGCCAGCAGACGCACGGGGGGCCGCTCCTACGAGCAGTACTTC. The chain combines TRBV5-1 with TRBJ2-7, with TRBD2 as a possible D gene (7 bases). The germline CDR1 and CDR2 sequences are SGHRS and YFSETQ. The V gene lost 5 bases and the J gene lost 0 bases, with 15 bases spanning the gap. This CDR3 has 15 amino acids.

CDR3 protein: CASSVDAGGLDTQYF. CDR3 DNA sequence: TGTGCCAGCAGCGTAGACGCGGGGGGTTTGGATACGCAGTATTTT. The chain carries TRBV9 and TRBJ2-3; TRBD2 aligns across 8 bases. The V gene's germline CDR1 is SGDLS and CDR2 YYNGEE. The CDR3 extends over 15 amino acids. Losses at the gene ends were 0 bases for V and 6 bases for J; bases not matched to a gene: 6.